The rows below give T cell receptor beta chains drawn from one sample of a study of blood T cell repertoires in COVID-19. Produced via immunoSEQ multiplex PCR; TCRdb's table is partial and in-frame only. Of about 160,000 clones listed, approximately 81% are singletons. What was sequenced was peripheral blood. The source is a human donor with acute or convalescent COVID-19. The donor label of this sample is uncertain. The CDR3 runs from the conserved cysteine through the conserved F or W. A D gene is named only where the DNA matches it firmly.

J gene | CDR3 length | V gene | D gene | CDR3 protein | CDR3 DNA
TRBJ1-2 | 17 | TRBV6-6 | - | CASSPAWDTPAYYGYTF | TGTGCCAGCAGTCCCGCCTGGGACACTCCCGCGTACTATGGCTACACCTTC
TRBJ1-6 | 16 | TRBV10-3 | - | CAISESSGLNNSPLHF | TGTGCCATCAGTGAGTCGTCAGGACTGAATAATTCACCCCTCCACTTT
TRBJ1-5 | 15 | TRBV18 | TRBD1 | CASSPEGTGYQPQHF | TGTGCCAGCTCGCCGGAAGGGACAGGGTATCAGCCCCAGCATTTT
TRBJ1-5 | 13 | TRBV30 | - | CAWGSKGGQPQHF | TGTGCCTGGGGAAGCAAAGGCGGCCAGCCCCAGCATTTT
TRBJ1-2 | 13 | TRBV11-1 | TRBD1 | CASSLGQGRGYTF | TGTGCCAGCAGCTTAGGACAGGGGCGCGGCTACACCTTC
TRBJ2-7 | 15 | TRBV5-1 | TRBD1 | CASSSPGTGNYEQYF | TGCGCCAGCAGCTCACCCGGGACAGGGAACTACGAGCAGTACTTC
TRBJ2-7 | 13 | TRBV6-4 | - | CASSARTVYEQYF | TGTGCCAGCAGTGCCAGGACAGTCTACGAGCAGTACTTC
TRBJ2-3 | 16 | TRBV15 | - | CATSRGPVANTDTQYF | TGTGCCACCAGCAGAGGCCCGGTCGCTAACACAGATACGCAGTATTTT
TRBJ1-2 | 17 | TRBV3-1/TRBV3-2 | - | CASSQDFRPRAAHGYTF | TGTGCCAGCAGCCAAGATTTTCGTCCCAGGGCGGCCCATGGCTACACCTTC
TRBJ2-5 | 15 | TRBV28 | TRBD1 | CASSLPGTAQETQYF | TGTGCCAGCAGTTTACCCGGGACAGCCCAAGAGACCCAGTACTTC
TRBJ1-1 | 16 | TRBV9 | TRBD1 | CASSAGTGGYNTEAFF | TGTGCCAGCAGCGCTGGGACAGGGGGCTACAACACTGAAGCTTTCTTT
TRBJ1-1 | 17 | TRBV12-5 | TRBD1 | CASGRETGVGRNTEAFF | TGTGCTAGTGGCCGCGAGACAGGGGTTGGGAGGAACACTGAAGCTTTCTTT
TRBJ2-7 | 16 | TRBV7-2 | - | CASSLVWTHIPYEQYF | TGTGCCAGCAGCTTAGTATGGACACATATTCCCTACGAGCAGTACTTC
TRBJ1-1 | 16 | TRBV7-9 | TRBD1 | CASSPLRDRPNTEAFF | TGTGCCAGCAGCCCCTTAAGGGACAGGCCCAACACTGAAGCTTTCTTT